These 21 T cell receptor beta chains came from one sample sequenced in a study of cytomegalovirus exposure and HLA in healthy donors. Primers: 60 Vbeta forward and 13 Jbeta reverse. Clones were sequenced by immunoSEQ multiplex PCR, and TCRdb holds only the in-frame ones, with some missing. Found here are over 150,000 clones, 77% of them singletons; the top ten hold less than 1.5%. The sample was PBMCs. Receptors were obtained from a woman aged 30 to 39 in good health and CMV-seropositive.

This clone was picked up a small number of times. This chain connects TRBV28 to TRBJ2-7; TRBD1 might be the D (6 bases). Germline lookup yields CDR1 MDHEN and CDR2 SYDVKM. The CDR3 is made up of 15 amino acids. V lost 4 bases and J 5 bases, leaving 18 bases between the germline ends. The CDR3 loop is CASSSTGYRADEQYF. The CDR3 DNA sequence: TGTGCCAGCAGTTCTACGGGGTACAGGGCCGACGAGCAGTACTTC.

A few counts support this clone. This chain joins TRBV4-1 and TRBJ2-1, with 12 bases identical to TRBD2. Germline CDR1 is MGHRA and CDR2 is YSYEKL. The CDR3 covers 16 residues. With 0 bases clipped from V and 5 bases from J, the junction kept 2 bases outside the gene matches. CDR3 region: CASSQETSGSHNEQFF. CDR3 in DNA: TGCGCCAGCAGCCAAGAGACTAGCGGGAGTCACAATGAGCAGTTCTTC.

This clone was seen more than once but under ten times. The chain couples TRBV15 to TRBJ2-3, with TRBD2 matching 7 bases. This CDR3 is 15 amino acids long. V lost 4 bases, J lost 3 bases, and 7 bases stayed unmatched. Germline CDR1 is LNHNV and CDR2 is YYDKDF (reference sequence). The CDR3 protein is CATSTRWGGTDTQYF. The CDR3 coding sequence is TGTGCCACCAGCACCCGGTGGGGGGGTACAGATACGCAGTATTTT.

The V gene is TRBV10-3, the J gene TRBJ1-5; 9 nucleotides line up with TRBD1. Looked up from germline, CDR1 is ENHRY and CDR2 is SYGVKD. There are 15 residues in the CDR3. V shed 6 bases and J 1 base; nucleotides not matched to a gene: 4. CDR3 nucleotide sequence: TGTGCCATCAGGACCGGGACAGGGAGCAATCAGCCCCAGCATTTT. Translating it yields CAIRTGTGSNQPQHF.

On this clone: The sample contains more than one DNA sequence encoding this CDR3. The rearrangement uses TRBV5-4 and TRBJ2-7; 9 nucleotides agree with TRBD1. V was clipped by 3 bases and J by 3 bases; unmatched bases: 7. The CDR3 runs 15 residues. Germline V gene data show CDR1 as SGHNT and CDR2 as YYREEE (reference sequence). CDR3 in amino acids: CASSSPGQGDYEQYF. CDR3 in DNA: TGTGCCAGCAGCTCTCCGGGACAGGGAGACTACGAGCAGTACTTC.

This chain joins TRBV4-3 and TRBJ2-2; TRBD2 aligns across 16 bases. With 3 bases clipped from V and 6 bases from J, the junction kept 10 bases outside the gene matches. This CDR3 is built from 19 residues. Germline V gene data show CDR1 as LGHNA and CDR2 as YSLEER. CDR3 residues: CASSHDGTSGRARPGELFF. The CDR3 region has the DNA TGCGCCAGCAGCCATGACGGGACTAGCGGGAGGGCCAGGCCCGGGGAGCTGTTTTTT.

The CDR3 sequence: CASSGSTATNEKLFF. Here the CDR3 DNA reads TGCGCCAGCAGCGGGAGCACAGCAACTAATGAAAAACTGTTTTTT. The rearrangement links TRBV5-1 to TRBJ1-4; the D is unclear. Germline V gene sequence: CDR1 SGHRS, CDR2 YFSETQ. The CDR3 covers 15 residues. The V end was cut by 4 bases, the J end by 0 bases, with 10 bases between.

The genes are TRBV5-1 and TRBJ2-7; 11 positions agree with TRBD2. CDR1 and CDR2 from the germline V gene are SGHRS and YFSETQ. The CDR3 loop spans 16 amino acids. J was trimmed by 7 bases and V by 0 bases; bases with no gene match: 9. The CDR3 coding sequence is TGCGCCAGCAGCTTGGGAGTAGCGGGAGGGCCAAGGGAGCAGTACTTC. It encodes CASSLGVAGGPREQYF.

V and J are TRBV19 and TRBJ2-3; 13 nucleotides match TRBD2. The ends lost 1 base at V and 4 bases at J; junction bases unmatched: 2. This CDR3 has 16 residues. Germline values: CDR1 LNHDA, CDR2 SQIVND (reference sequence). The CDR3 reads CASSIGLAGGSDTQYF. In DNA form, the CDR3 reads TGTGCCAGTAGTATAGGACTAGCGGGAGGATCAGATACGCAGTATTTT.

This clone came up a few times. V gene TRBV7-2 combines with J gene TRBJ1-2; D gene unclear. Germline V CDR1 and CDR2: SGHTA, FQGNSA. This CDR3 comprises 11 residues. The CDR3 spells CAVQVFYGYTF. The CDR3, as DNA: TGTGCGGTGCAGGTTTTCTATGGCTACACCTTC.

The chain is built from TRBV19 and TRBJ2-7; 7 bases align to TRBD1. Germline lookup yields CDR1 LNHDA and CDR2 SQIVND (reference sequence). Losses at the gene ends were 4 bases for V and 6 bases for J; bases not matched to a gene: 9. The length of the CDR3 is 14 residues. Here the CDR3 DNA reads TGTGCCAGTAGTACTCGACAGGGTACAGGCGAGCAGTACTTC. The encoded protein is CASSTRQGTGEQYF. The full variable domain, its missing parts supplied by reference TRBV19 and TRBJ2-7, is DGGITQSPKYLFRKEGQNVTLSCEQNLNHDAMYWYRQDPGQGLRLIYYSQIVNDFQKGDIAEGYSVSREKKESFPLTVTSAQKNPTAFYLCASSTRQGTGEQYFGPGTRLTVT.

This clone was recorded a few times. This sequence joins TRBV7-6 and TRBJ2-7, with TRBD1 matching 9 bases. The CDR3 sequence is 17 residues long. Germline-derived CDR1 and CDR2 are SGHVS and FNYEAQ. The trim removed 2 bases at V and 0 bases at J, leaving 8 bases unmatched. The CDR3 region is CASSLTPPQGASYEQYF. CDR3 bases: TGTGCCAGCAGCTTAACACCGCCACAGGGGGCCTCCTACGAGCAGTACTTC.

This chain joins TRBV7-2 and TRBJ2-7; a weak D match, TRBD1 (5 bases). Germline-derived CDR1 and CDR2 are SGHTA and FQGNSA. The germline V and J ends were trimmed by 7 bases and 5 bases, with 18 bases remaining between them. The CDR3 extends over 14 amino acids. The CDR3 spells CASTLGHRPHEQYF. CDR3 bases: TGTGCCAGCACCCTTGGCCACAGGCCCCACGAGCAGTACTTC.

This clone was seen once. V is TRBV5-5 and J is TRBJ2-7, with 11 bases that match TRBD1. Trimming at V came to 4 bases and at J to 3 bases, leaving 6 bases not matched to a gene. Germline assignment: CDR1 SGHKS and CDR2 YYEKEE (reference sequence). This CDR3 region has 15 residues. DNA of the CDR3: TGTGCCAGCAGCGTGGGACAGGGGGGAAACTACGAGCAGTACTTC. Translation: CASSVGQGGNYEQYF.

The sample holds one count of this clone. The gene calls are TRBV2 and TRBJ1-1, with no clear D. Trimming took off 5 bases at V and 0 bases at J, with 10 bases between the two ends. CDR1 and CDR2 from the germline V gene are SNHLY and FYNNEI. This CDR3 region has 14 residues. The CDR3 DNA sequence: TGTGCCAGCAGTTGGGCAAGTCTGAACACTGAAGCTTTCTTT. The encoded protein is CASSWASLNTEAFF.

The chain has TRBV10-3 and TRBJ1-1; possibly TRBD1 for D (6 bases). V lost 2 bases, J lost 6 bases, and 10 bases lay in between. The germline V gene has CDR1 ENHRY and CDR2 SYGVKD. The CDR3 is made up of 13 amino acids. CDR3: CAISEGQKSEAFF. The CDR3 nucleotides are TGTGCCATCAGTGAGGGACAGAAGTCTGAAGCTTTCTTT.

The chain carries TRBV18 and TRBJ2-3; 9 positions agree with TRBD2. Germline trimming cut 3 bases from V and 6 bases from J; bases unmatched to any gene: 7. This CDR3 contains 15 residues. Germline loops: CDR1 KGHSH, CDR2 LQKENI. The CDR3 spells CASSPPGLATDTQYF. The CDR3, as DNA: TGTGCCAGCTCACCGCCGGGACTAGCAACTGATACGCAGTATTTT.

The rearrangement links TRBV27 to TRBJ2-5; 10 bases map to TRBD1. The J call may be incorrect, as the DNA end agrees better with TRBJ2-7. Germline V CDR1 and CDR2: MNHEY, SMNVEV (reference sequence). This CDR3 contains 15 residues. DNA for the CDR3: TGTGCCAGCAGTTCACTCCGGGACAGGGGTAACGAGCAGTACTTC. Translated: CASSSLRDRGNEQYF.

The gene calls are TRBV28 and TRBJ1-5; D is possibly TRBD1 (5 bases). Germline V gives CDR1 MDHEN, CDR2 SYDVKM. Trimming cost V 9 bases and J 0 bases, with 15 bases left between them. There are 15 residues in the CDR3. CDR3 sequence reads: CASQQAPSSNQPQHF. In DNA, the CDR3 is TGTGCCAGTCAACAGGCTCCCAGTAGCAATCAGCCCCAGCATTTT.

The table lists this clone with a count of one. V gene TRBV6-1 combines with J gene TRBJ2-3; TRBD1 agrees at 8 bases. Per the germline V gene, CDR1 is MNHNS and CDR2 is SASEGT. V lost 4 bases and J lost 0; bases outside the gene matches: 6. The CDR3 runs to 16 residues. CDR3 DNA sequence: TGTGCCAGCAGTGCCGCGACAGGGGCTAGCACAGATACGCAGTATTTT. Protein sequence: CASSAATGASTDTQYF.

This clone came up once. This rearrangement joins TRBV27 to TRBJ2-3, with 8 bases matching TRBD2. The CDR3 runs 15 residues. The germline CDR1 and CDR2 sequences are MNHEY and SMNVEV (reference sequence). V lost 3 bases, J lost 1 base, and 3 bases stayed unmatched. The CDR3 DNA follows: TGTGCCAGCAGTTTTACGACTAGCGGCACAGATACGCAGTATTTT. This encodes CASSFTTSGTDTQYF.